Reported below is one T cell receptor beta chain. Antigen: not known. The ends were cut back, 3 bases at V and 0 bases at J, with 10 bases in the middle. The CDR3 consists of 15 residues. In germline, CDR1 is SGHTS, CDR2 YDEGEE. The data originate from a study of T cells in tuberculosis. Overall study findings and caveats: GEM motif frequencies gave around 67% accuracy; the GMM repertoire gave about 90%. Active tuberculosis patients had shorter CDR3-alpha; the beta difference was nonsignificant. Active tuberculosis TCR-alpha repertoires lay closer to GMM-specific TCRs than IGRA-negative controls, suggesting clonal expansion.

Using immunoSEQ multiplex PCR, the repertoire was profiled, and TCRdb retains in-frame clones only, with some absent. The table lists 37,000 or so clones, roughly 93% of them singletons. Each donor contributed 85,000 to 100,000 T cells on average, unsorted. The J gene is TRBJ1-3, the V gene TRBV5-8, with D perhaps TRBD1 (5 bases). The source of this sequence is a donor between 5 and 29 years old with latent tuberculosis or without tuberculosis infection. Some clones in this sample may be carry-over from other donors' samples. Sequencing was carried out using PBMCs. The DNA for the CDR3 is TGTGCCAGCAGCTCGGGACTGATCTCTGGAAACACCATATATTTT. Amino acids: CASSSGLISGNTIYF. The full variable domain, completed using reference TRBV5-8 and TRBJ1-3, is EAGVTQSPTHLIKTRGQQATLRCSPISGHTSVYWYQQALGLGLQFLLWYDEGEERNRGNFPPRFSGRQFPNYSSELNVNALELEDSALYLCASSSGLISGNTIYFGEGSWLTVV.